This T cell receptor beta chain was sequenced during a study of blood T cell repertoires in COVID-19. In the original workflow: By means of reference gene primer amplification, nucleated cell counts were estimated. The protocol was immunoSEQ multiplex PCR, while the TCRdb copy is restricted to in-frame clones and leaves out a portion. Clonal size and the V and J genes are those of that table, whereas D and trimming came from the DNA. The data contain some 300,000 clones, around 90% of them singletons. V dropped 0 bases and J dropped 6; count of bases not matched to a gene: 6. Germline V CDR1 and CDR2: SGHDT, YYEEEE. The CDR3 sequence is 15 residues long.

The J gene is TRBJ1-2, the V gene TRBV5-6; TRBD1 matches 9 bases. Material for sequencing was peripheral blood. The clonotype comes from a man aged 18 to 30 with active or convalescent COVID-19. Written as DNA, the CDR3 is TGTGCCAGCAGCTTGGCCTTACAGGGGGCAGATGGCTACACCTTC. Protein sequence: CASSLALQGADGYTF. Full variable domain (remainder filled in from reference TRBV5-6 and TRBJ1-2): DAGVTQSPTHLIKTRGQQVTLRCSPKSGHDTVSWYQQALGQGPQFIFQYYEEEERQRGNFPDRFSGHQFPNYSSELNVNALLLGDSALYLCASSLALQGADGYTFGSGTRLTVV.